Shown below are 15 T cell receptor beta chains from a single sample sequenced in a study of blood T cell repertoires in COVID-19. Clones were read by immunoSEQ multiplex PCR, and TCRdb kept only the in-frame ones, dropping some. The table lists a few hundred thousand clones, 82% of them singletons, with about 3% in the top ten. Specimen: peripheral blood. The receptors derive from a woman aged 18-30 years with acute or convalescent COVID-19.

The chain carries TRBV20-1 and TRBJ1-5; D is possibly TRBD1 (5 bases). Trimming removed 3 bases from V and 5 bases from J, with 11 bases in between. The CDR3 is 13 amino acids. Germline loops: CDR1 DFQATT, CDR2 SNEGSKA (reference sequence). This chain's CDR3 is CSASMTADQPQHF. In DNA, the CDR3 is TGCAGTGCTAGTATGACAGCTGATCAGCCCCAGCATTTT.

This chain uses TRBV29-1 with TRBJ1-2; D perhaps matches TRBD1 (5 bases). This CDR3 contains 12 residues. Trimming removed 7 bases from V and 4 bases from J, with 13 bases in between. The germline V gene encodes CDR1 SQVTM and CDR2 ANQGSEA. CDR3 in amino acids: CSAETGSYGYTF. Here the CDR3 DNA reads TGCAGCGCCGAAACAGGTTCCTATGGCTACACCTTC.

Only a few counts were recorded for this clone. The chain joins TRBV10-2 to TRBJ1-1; 9 bases are a match to TRBD1. The CDR3 loop spans 13 amino acids. In germline, CDR1 is WSHSY, CDR2 SAAADI. With V trimmed by 4 bases and J by 7 bases, 4 bases remained unmatched. The CDR3 spells CASSVTGGYEAFF. CDR3 nucleotides: TGCGCCAGCAGTGTAACAGGGGGCTATGAAGCTTTCTTT.

V usage is TRBV20-1 and J usage is TRBJ2-3, with 13 bases identical to TRBD2. Looked up from germline, CDR1 is DFQATT and CDR2 is SNEGSKA (reference sequence). The CDR3 contains 17 residues. The V segment lost 3 bases and the J segment 3 bases; nucleotides outside the gene matches: 9. CDR3 sequence (DNA): TGCAGTGCTAGTCTACAACTAGCGGGAGGGCCGACAGATACGCAGTATTTT. Encoded protein: CSASLQLAGGPTDTQYF.

CDR3 DNA: TGTGCCAGCTCAGACAGGGGCCCCAAAAACATTCAGTACTTC. Protein sequence: CASSDRGPKNIQYF. The V and J genes are TRBV18 and TRBJ2-4, with TRBD1 identical over 8 bases. The CDR3 runs to 14 residues. With V trimmed by 5 bases and J by 2 bases, 2 bases remained unmatched. Germline V gene data show CDR1 as KGHSH and CDR2 as LQKENI. Full variable domain (rest looked up from reference TRBV18 and TRBJ2-4): NAGVMQNPRHLVRRRGQEARLRCSPMKGHSHVYWYRQLPEEGLKFMVYLQKENIIDESGMPKERFSAEFPKEGPSILRIQQVVRGDSAAYFCASSDRGPKNIQYFGAGTRLSVL.

Turning to this clone: One end of the junction varies from germline; a read error may be responsible. The rearrangement uses TRBV7-7 and TRBJ2-5, with a possible D match to TRBD2 (7 bases). There are 18 residues in the CDR3. Germline V CDR1 and CDR2: SSHAT, FNYEAQ (reference sequence). CDR3 in DNA: TGTGCTAGCAGCTTAGCGGGTGGGGGCGGCTCCCTCCAAGAGACCCAGTACTTC. As protein: CASSLAGGGGSLQETQYF.

This chain connects TRBV18 to TRBJ2-5; tentatively, D is TRBD1 (7 bases). Germline CDR1 and CDR2: KGHSH and LQKENI. The CDR3 has 18 amino acids. V dropped 0 bases and J dropped 4 bases, with 21 bases sitting between them. CDR3 amino acids: CASSPPARAGGQGETQYF. The CDR3 DNA is TGTGCCAGCTCACCACCGGCCCGGGCAGGGGGGCAAGGAGAGACCCAGTACTTC. Full variable domain (outside the CDR3, taken from reference TRBV18 and TRBJ2-5): NAGVMQNPRHLVRRRGQEARLRCSPMKGHSHVYWYRQLPEEGLKFMVYLQKENIIDESGMPKERFSAEFPKEGPSILRIQQVVRGDSAAYFCASSPPARAGGQGETQYFGPGTRLLVL.

CDR3 nucleotide sequence: TGTGCCAGCAGCAGGACAGGGGTGGGGAAAGCTTTCTTT. It encodes CASSRTGVGKAFF. The genes are TRBV6-5 and TRBJ1-1, with TRBD1 identical over 9 bases. The CDR3 spans 13 residues. The V and J ends lost 6 bases and 9 bases, in that order; junction bases with no gene match: 8. Per germline, CDR1 MNHEY and CDR2 SVGAGI.

This rearrangement joins TRBV9 to TRBJ2-1; TRBD2 matches at 7 bases. The germline V gene encodes CDR1 SGDLS and CDR2 YYNGEE. After removal of 0 bases from V and 9 bases from J, the junction contained 0 bases not matched to a gene. CDR3 length: 12 residues. CDR3 nucleotides: TGTGCCAGCAGCGTAGAGCGGGGTGAGCAGTTCTTC. Amino acid sequence: CASSVERGEQFF.

The V call is TRBV4-3, the J call TRBJ2-7, with D maybe TRBD1 (6 bases). CDR1 is LGHNA, CDR2 YSLEER, per germline. This CDR3 is 13 amino acids long. Deletions cut 5 bases from V and 4 bases from J, with 12 bases between. CDR3: CASSTETGYEQYF. Written as DNA, the CDR3 is TGCGCCAGCAGCACCGAGACAGGTTACGAGCAGTACTTC.

V usage is TRBV7-9 and J usage is TRBJ1-3; maybe TRBD1 (5 bases). This CDR3 spans 15 amino acids. The germline CDR1 and CDR2 sequences are SEHNR and FQNEAQ (reference sequence). Trimming pared 5 bases from V and 2 bases from J, leaving 13 bases between. The CDR3, as DNA: TGTGCCAGCAGCCAGACAGAGTGGCCTGGAAACACCATATATTTT. Translation: CASSQTEWPGNTIYF.

The chain carries TRBV28 and TRBJ2-7; 14 bases are a match to TRBD2. From germline, CDR1 is MDHEN and CDR2 SYDVKM. There are 19 residues in the CDR3. V shed 1 base, J shed 7 bases, and the junction held 15 bases outside the gene matches. CDR3 loop: CASSLFSGTSGSGGWEQYF. In DNA, the CDR3 is TGTGCCAGCAGTTTATTCTCCGGGACTAGCGGGAGTGGGGGTTGGGAGCAGTACTTC.

This clone was counted a single time. The rearrangement uses TRBV28 and TRBJ2-3; a weak D match, TRBD2 (6 bases). CDR3 length: 14 residues. Between the trimmed V and J ends, which lost 5 bases and 4 bases, there was a span of 13 bases. CDR1 is MDHEN, CDR2 SYDVKM, per germline. In DNA, the CDR3 is TGTGCCAGCAGTCCCGGGACTGTCGCAGATACGCAGTATTTT. This encodes CASSPGTVADTQYF.

The rearrangement uses TRBV7-2 and TRBJ1-4; D not resolved. The V and J ends lost 2 bases and 5 bases respectively, with 12 bases between them. The CDR3 runs 15 residues. In germline, CDR1 is SGHTA, CDR2 FQGNSA. The CDR3 region has the DNA TGTGCCAGCAGCTTAATTCGCGGAGAGAATGAAAAACTGTTTTTT. Protein: CASSLIRGENEKLFF.

The chain uses TRBV29-1 and TRBJ1-1; TRBD1 aligns across 8 bases. CDR1 SQVTM and CDR2 ANQGSEA come from the germline V gene. The CDR3 length is 13 residues. The J segment lost 3 bases and the V segment lost 7 bases, leaving 7 bases of the junction unmatched. The DNA for the CDR3 is TGCAGCGCTATGGGACAGGTTTACACTGAAGCTTTCTTT. It specifies CSAMGQVYTEAFF.